Included here is one T cell receptor (beta chain) sequence, with context. Its antigen remains unidentified. The source of the sample is a study of T cells in Graves' hyperthyroidism and ophthalmopathy. This CDR3 spans 14 amino acids. Trimming pared 1 base from V and 8 bases from J, leaving 14 bases between. Germline V CDR1 and CDR2: LNHDA, SQIVND (reference sequence). General observations from the study: Model-based prediction identified ophthalmopathy a median approximately 6 months prior to its onset.

TCR beta CDR3 regions were amplified from RNA. The HTBI primer set was used in a first-round RT-PCR of the TCR CDR3. TCRdb fed the multiplex PCR reads into MiXCR, producing one record per CDR3 protein. The sample shows 200,000 to 250,000 distinct CDR3 sequences, 15% to 20% of them seen only once. This TCR derives from a man in his fifties or sixties with Graves' hyperthyroidism. The specimen sequenced was blood. This rearrangement joins TRBV19 to TRBJ1-2, with D unresolved. In DNA, the CDR3 is TGTGCCAGTAGTATAGGTGTCGCACTTGGCGGCTACACCTTC. Its protein product is CASSIGVALGGYTF. Using reference TRBV19 and TRBJ1-2 for the parts outside the CDR3, the full variable domain is DGGITQSPKYLFRKEGQNVTLSCEQNLNHDAMYWYRQDPGQGLRLIYYSQIVNDFQKGDIAEGYSVSREKKESFPLTVTSAQKNPTAFYLCASSIGVALGGYTFGSGTRLTVV.